The 7 T cell receptor beta chains reported below all come from one sample, sequenced in a study of blood T cell repertoires in COVID-19. Sequencing was performed with immunoSEQ multiplex PCR; in TCRdb, only in-frame clones are kept and a portion is missing. The sample comprises some 150,000 clones, about 87% of which are singletons, and 3.9% rests with the top ten. Sequenced material: peripheral blood. Receptors originate from a woman in her sixties or seventies who had recovered from COVID-19.

This clone occurred once. The V gene is TRBV2, the J gene TRBJ1-4; D unclear. Per the germline V gene, CDR1 is SNHLY and CDR2 is FYNNEI. The ends were cut back, 6 bases at V and 6 bases at J, with 14 bases in the middle. The length of the CDR3 is 14 residues. The CDR3 is CASRRNGRDEKLFF. In DNA, the CDR3 is TGTGCCAGCAGAAGGAATGGGCGCGATGAAAAACTGTTTTTT.

The CDR3 spells CASSRTGQETQYF. CDR3 sequence (DNA): TGTGCCAGCAGCCGGACAGGGCAAGAGACCCAGTACTTC. The gene calls are TRBV28 and TRBJ2-5; 8 nucleotides line up with TRBD1. The trim removed 6 bases at V and 2 bases at J, leaving 2 bases unmatched. CDR1 and CDR2 (germline): MDHEN, SYDVKM. There are 13 residues in the CDR3.

The chain carries TRBV28 and TRBJ1-5; TRBD1 is a possible D gene (5 bases). The CDR3 length is 18 residues. Trimming stripped 0 bases from V and 7 bases from J, with 22 bases between. CDR1 and CDR2 from the germline V gene are MDHEN and SYDVKM. This chain's CDR3 is CASSLWKSGADSLQPQHF. Here the CDR3 DNA reads TGTGCCAGCAGTTTATGGAAGAGCGGGGCAGATTCCCTCCAGCCCCAGCATTTT.

The chain combines TRBV4-2 with TRBJ2-5; TRBD2 might be the D (6 bases). Germline CDR1 and CDR2: LGHNA and YNFKEQ. CDR3 size: 13 residues. The V end was cut by 0 bases, the J end by 5 bases, with 7 bases between. This CDR3 reads CASSQDGGETQYF. CDR3 bases: TGTGCCAGCAGCCAAGATGGGGGGGAGACCCAGTACTTC.

This clone was observed once. The chain combines TRBV19 with TRBJ1-2; unclear D gene. Trimming stripped 7 bases from V and 1 base from J, with 10 bases between. CDR1 and CDR2 from the germline V gene are LNHDA and SQIVND (reference sequence). The CDR3 runs to 13 residues. Written as DNA, the CDR3 is TGTGCCAGTACCCCCACGGGTAACTATGGCTACACCTTC. Residues: CASTPTGNYGYTF. Full variable domain (missing parts from reference TRBV19 and TRBJ1-2): DGGITQSPKYLFRKEGQNVTLSCEQNLNHDAMYWYRQDPGQGLRLIYYSQIVNDFQKGDIAEGYSVSREKKESFPLTVTSAQKNPTAFYLCASTPTGNYGYTFGSGTRLTVV.

As concerns this clone: At one boundary the junction diverges from the germline segment, which might be a read error. The chain links TRBV6-1 to TRBJ2-7; 7 bases fit TRBD1. Looked up from germline, CDR1 is MNHNS and CDR2 is SASEGT. This CDR3 comprises 15 residues. The CDR3 is CASSSLRQGSDEQYF. The CDR3 DNA reads as TGTGCCAGCAGTTCCTTACGACAGGGCTCCGACGAGCAGTACTTC.

This chain uses TRBV4-3 with TRBJ2-7; a weak D match, TRBD2 (5 bases). The CDR3 totals 14 residues. The germline gives CDR1 LGHNA, CDR2 YSLEER. The V gene lost 1 base and the J gene lost 6 bases, with 13 bases spanning the gap. CDR3 in DNA: TGCGCCAGCAGCCAAGCGGGAACCAAAGGCGAGCAGTACTTC. It specifies CASSQAGTKGEQYF.